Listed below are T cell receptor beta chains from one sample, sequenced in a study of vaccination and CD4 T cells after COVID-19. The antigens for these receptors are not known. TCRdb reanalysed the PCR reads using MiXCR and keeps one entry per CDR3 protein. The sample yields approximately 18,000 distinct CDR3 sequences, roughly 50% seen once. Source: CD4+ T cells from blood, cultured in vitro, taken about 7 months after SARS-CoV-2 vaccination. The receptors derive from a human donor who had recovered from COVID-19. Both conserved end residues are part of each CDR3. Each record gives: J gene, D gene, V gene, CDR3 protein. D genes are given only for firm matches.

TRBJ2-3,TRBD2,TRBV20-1,CSALRRDYYSTDTQYF
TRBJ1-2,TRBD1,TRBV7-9,CASRGGTGAGYTF
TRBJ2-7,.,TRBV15,CATSRDRVLERGEQYF
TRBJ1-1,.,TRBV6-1,CASSPRGRTEAFF
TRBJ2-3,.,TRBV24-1,CATSDPNPDTQYF
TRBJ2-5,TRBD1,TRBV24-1,CATNPGTGFETQYF
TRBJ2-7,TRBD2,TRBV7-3,CASSPGTSGYEQYF
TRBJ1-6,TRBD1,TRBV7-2,CASSLTGEGPLHF
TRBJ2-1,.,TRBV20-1,CSAGIAELYNEQFF
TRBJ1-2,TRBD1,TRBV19,CASSMDRANYGYTF
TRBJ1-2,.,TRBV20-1,CSARISGSYTF
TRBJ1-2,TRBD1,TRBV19,CASSTQSTGSYGYTF
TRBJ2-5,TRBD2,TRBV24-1,CATSDSAASGTEETQYF
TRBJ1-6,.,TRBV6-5,CASSYQGMGNSPLHF
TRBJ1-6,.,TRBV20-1,CSAIQGGNSPLHF
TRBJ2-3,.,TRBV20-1,CSARGQGGTDTQYF
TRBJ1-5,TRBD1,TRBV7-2,CASSLYPGGNQPQHF
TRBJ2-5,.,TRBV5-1,CATSAGVQETQYF
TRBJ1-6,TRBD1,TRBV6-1,CASSEQPGQLNSPLHF
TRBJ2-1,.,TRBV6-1,CASRVQNGETNEQFF
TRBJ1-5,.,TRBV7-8,CASIKRAQPQHF
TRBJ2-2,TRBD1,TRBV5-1,CASSWGQGGTGELFF
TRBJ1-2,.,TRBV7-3,CASSLTGVGGQHGYTF
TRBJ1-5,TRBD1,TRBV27,CASRFPRWTGENQPQHF
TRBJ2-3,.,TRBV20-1,CSARGNRALGYF
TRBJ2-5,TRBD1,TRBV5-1,CASTLGTGWTQYF
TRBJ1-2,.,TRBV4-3,CASSQEGGAFSGYTF
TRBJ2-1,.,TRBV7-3,CASSLYSLAQYNEQFF
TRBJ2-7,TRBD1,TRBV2,CASSSGTGTYEQYF
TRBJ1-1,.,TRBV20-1,CSARGWGAGTEAFF
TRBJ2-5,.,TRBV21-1,CASSKFSDGETQYF
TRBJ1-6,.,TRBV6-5,CASSYDRNSPLHF
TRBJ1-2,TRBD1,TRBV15,CATSRGGQGDYGYTF
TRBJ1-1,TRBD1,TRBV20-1,CSATLDRGTEAFF
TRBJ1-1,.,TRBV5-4,CASSLSRGYTEAFF
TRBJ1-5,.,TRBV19,CASSGDWGFGQPQHF
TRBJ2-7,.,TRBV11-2,CASSLRSPGPYEQYF
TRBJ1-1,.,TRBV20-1,CSAATGPIGTEAFF
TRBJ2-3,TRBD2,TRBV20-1,CSAGLAGASSTDTQYF
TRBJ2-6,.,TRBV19,CASSIVAGANVLTF
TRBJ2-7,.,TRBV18,CASSPRSSSYEQYF
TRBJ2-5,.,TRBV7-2,CASSVRLQETQYF
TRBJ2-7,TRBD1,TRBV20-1,CSAEGTGGYEQYF
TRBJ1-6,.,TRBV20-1,CSARGGDHYNSPLHF
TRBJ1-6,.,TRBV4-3,CASSQESDSNSPLHF
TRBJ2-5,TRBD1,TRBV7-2,CASSPPHQYRGKAQYF
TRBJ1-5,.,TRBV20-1,CSARDRTGRQPQHF
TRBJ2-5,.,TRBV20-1,CSAIPGRGVQETQYF
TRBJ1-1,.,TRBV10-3,CAIRQGMNTEAFF
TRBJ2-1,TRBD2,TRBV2,CATSSGINNEQFF
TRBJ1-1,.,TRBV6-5,CASSYNRVNTEAFF
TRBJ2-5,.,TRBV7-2,CASSYPPGAVKETQYF
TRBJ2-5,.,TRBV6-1,CASRIPGREETQYF
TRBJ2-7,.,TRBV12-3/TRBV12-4,CASSARMTQGIKQYF
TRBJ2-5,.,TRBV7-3,CASSPGTQETQYF
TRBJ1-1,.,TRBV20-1,CSASGSHTEAFF
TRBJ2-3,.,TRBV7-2,CASSFQAPSTDTQYF
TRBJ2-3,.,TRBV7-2,CASSSPRASTDTQYF
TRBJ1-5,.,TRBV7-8,CASSSDRPPGQPQHF